This T cell receptor beta chain derives from a study of blood T cells in healthy people across ages. This clonotype was seen a handful of times. A much larger clone lies a single base off, so this may be a read error. Germline values: CDR1 DFQATT, CDR2 SNEGSKA (reference sequence). The CDR3 is 12 amino acids. A second about 6 to 12 cycle PCR used barcoded and J-beta primers. TCRdb redid the calling of the 5' RACE reads with MiXCR, one entry per CDR3 protein. The sample has hundreds of thousands of distinct CDR3 sequences; roughly 31% are singletons. This sequence joins TRBV20-1 and TRBJ1-2, with TRBD1 matching over 7 bases. The specimen was blood. The receptor's source is a woman older than 75 in good health. DNA for the CDR3: TGCAGGGCTAGACAGGGTGATGTGGGCTACACCTTC. Protein sequence: CRARQGDVGYTF.